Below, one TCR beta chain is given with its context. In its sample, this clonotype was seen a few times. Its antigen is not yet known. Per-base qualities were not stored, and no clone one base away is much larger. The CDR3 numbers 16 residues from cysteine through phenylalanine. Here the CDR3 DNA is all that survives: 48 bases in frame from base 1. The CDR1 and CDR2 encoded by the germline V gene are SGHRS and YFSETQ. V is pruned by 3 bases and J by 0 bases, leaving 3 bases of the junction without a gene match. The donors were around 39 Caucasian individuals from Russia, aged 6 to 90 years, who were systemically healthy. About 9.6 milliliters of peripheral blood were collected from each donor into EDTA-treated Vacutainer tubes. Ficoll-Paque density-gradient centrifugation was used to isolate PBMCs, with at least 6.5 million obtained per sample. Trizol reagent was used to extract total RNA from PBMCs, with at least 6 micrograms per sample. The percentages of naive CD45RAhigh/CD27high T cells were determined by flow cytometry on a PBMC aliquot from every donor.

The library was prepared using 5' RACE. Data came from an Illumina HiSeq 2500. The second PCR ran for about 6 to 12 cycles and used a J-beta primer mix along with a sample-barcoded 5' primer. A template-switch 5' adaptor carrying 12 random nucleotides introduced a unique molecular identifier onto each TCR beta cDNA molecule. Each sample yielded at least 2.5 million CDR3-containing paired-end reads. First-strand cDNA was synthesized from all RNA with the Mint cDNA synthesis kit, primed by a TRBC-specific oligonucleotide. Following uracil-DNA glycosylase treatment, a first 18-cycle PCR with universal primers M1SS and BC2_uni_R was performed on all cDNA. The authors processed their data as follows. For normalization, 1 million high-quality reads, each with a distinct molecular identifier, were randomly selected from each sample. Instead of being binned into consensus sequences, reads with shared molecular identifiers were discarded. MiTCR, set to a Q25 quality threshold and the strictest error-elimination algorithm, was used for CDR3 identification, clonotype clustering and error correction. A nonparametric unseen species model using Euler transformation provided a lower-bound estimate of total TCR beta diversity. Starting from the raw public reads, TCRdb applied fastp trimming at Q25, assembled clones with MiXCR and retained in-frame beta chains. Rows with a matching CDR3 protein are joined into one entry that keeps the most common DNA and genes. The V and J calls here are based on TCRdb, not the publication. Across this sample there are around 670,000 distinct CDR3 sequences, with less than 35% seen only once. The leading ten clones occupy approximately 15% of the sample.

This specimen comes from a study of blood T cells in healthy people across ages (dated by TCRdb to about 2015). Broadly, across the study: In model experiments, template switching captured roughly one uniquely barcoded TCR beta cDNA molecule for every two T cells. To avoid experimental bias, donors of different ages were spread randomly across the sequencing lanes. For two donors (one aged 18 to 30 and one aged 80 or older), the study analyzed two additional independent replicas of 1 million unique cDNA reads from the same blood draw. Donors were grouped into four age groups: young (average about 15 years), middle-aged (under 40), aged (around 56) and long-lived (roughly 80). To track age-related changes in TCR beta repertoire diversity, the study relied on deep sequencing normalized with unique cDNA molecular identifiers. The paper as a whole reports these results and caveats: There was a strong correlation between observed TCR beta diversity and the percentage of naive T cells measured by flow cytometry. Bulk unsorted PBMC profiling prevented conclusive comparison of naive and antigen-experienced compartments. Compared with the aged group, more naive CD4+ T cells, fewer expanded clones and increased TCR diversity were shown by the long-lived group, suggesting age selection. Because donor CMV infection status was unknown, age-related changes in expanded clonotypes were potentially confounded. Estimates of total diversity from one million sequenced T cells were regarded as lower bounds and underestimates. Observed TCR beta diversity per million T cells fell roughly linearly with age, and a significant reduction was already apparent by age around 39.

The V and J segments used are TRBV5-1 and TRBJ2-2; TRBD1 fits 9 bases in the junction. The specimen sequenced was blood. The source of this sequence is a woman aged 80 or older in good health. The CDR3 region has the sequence CASSSGQGANTGELFF. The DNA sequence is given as TGCGCCAGCAGCTCGGGACAGGGTGCGAACACCGGGGAGCTGTTTTTT.